Reported below is one T cell receptor (beta chain). CDR1 is SQVTM and CDR2 is ANQGSEA in the germline V gene. The CDR3 is 12 amino acids. Trimming removed 7 bases from V and 0 bases from J; junction bases left unmatched: 3. Every subset had its genomic DNA shared out evenly among several immunoSEQ plates. Original processing methods: ImmunoSEQ gave junction-only sequences without quality scores, so filtering differed. Assay: immunoSEQ multiplex PCR; the TCRdb copy retains only in-frame clones and omits some. D and trimming come from the DNA, and the V and J calls and clone size come from that table. The sample holds about 1.4 million clones, approximately 96% seen once. The sample comes from a study of shared clonotypes between healthy human individuals. Study background: Three plates were used per donor for CD4 naive, three for CD4 memory, two for CD8 naive and one for CD8 memory.

V is TRBV29-1 and J is TRBJ2-7; TRBD2 matches at 7 bases. The specimen was naive CD4+ T cells sorted from blood. Documented subset: CD45RA+ positively selected. The sequence was obtained from a man aged 30 to 45 in good health. The CDR3 bases are TGCAGCGCCGGGGGGAGCTCCTACGAGCAGTACTTC. It encodes CSAGGSSYEQYF.